Listed below are T cell receptor beta chains from one sample, sequenced in a study of T cells after yellow fever vaccination. A single record per CDR3 protein comes from TCRdb applying MiXCR to the 5' RACE reads. The sample consists of about 350,000 distinct CDR3 sequences, approximately 8% of them appearing once. The material sequenced was PBMCs, taken about 49 days after the first yellow fever vaccination. These receptor sequences come from a man aged 18 to 30 who received the YFV17D yellow fever vaccine. Both conserved end residues are part of each CDR3. Fields, in order: J gene, clone size, D gene, V gene, CDR3 protein, CDR3 DNA. D genes are given only for firm matches. Rows may omit the clone size; those that give it use once, few, many or a size class.

j_call: TRBJ2-2; clone_size: -; d_call: TRBD1; v_call: TRBV9; cdr3_aa: CASSVGGTGNTGELFF; cdr3_nt: TGTGCCAGCAGCGTAGGGGGGACAGGGAACACCGGGGAGCTGTTTTTT
j_call: TRBJ1-1; clone_size: -; d_call: -; v_call: TRBV6-2/TRBV6-3; cdr3_aa: CASSYSWSNTEAFF; cdr3_nt: TGTGCCAGCAGTTACTCGTGGTCGAACACTGAAGCTTTCTTT
j_call: TRBJ2-2; clone_size: -; d_call: TRBD2; v_call: TRBV9; cdr3_aa: CASSVDSGGPTGELFF; cdr3_nt: TGTGCCAGCAGCGTAGACAGCGGGGGGCCCACCGGGGAGCTGTTTTTT
j_call: TRBJ2-5; clone_size: few; d_call: -; v_call: TRBV5-1; cdr3_aa: CASSPTMYQETQYF; cdr3_nt: TGCGCCAGCAGCCCGACGATGTACCAAGAGACCCAGTACTTC
j_call: TRBJ2-7; clone_size: few; d_call: -; v_call: TRBV7-6; cdr3_aa: CASSLEGLDSRGYEQYF; cdr3_nt: TGTGCCAGCAGCTTAGAGGGGTTGGACAGTCGAGGCTACGAGCAGTACTTC
j_call: TRBJ1-2; clone_size: few; d_call: -; v_call: TRBV20-1; cdr3_aa: CSAPEQKDGYTF; cdr3_nt: TGCAGTGCTCCCGAACAGAAAGATGGCTACACCTTC
j_call: TRBJ1-4; clone_size: few; d_call: -; v_call: TRBV4-3; cdr3_aa: CASSHQWIGNNEKLFF; cdr3_nt: TGCGCCAGCAGCCACCAGTGGATCGGCAATAATGAAAAACTGTTTTTT
j_call: TRBJ2-1; clone_size: few; d_call: -; v_call: TRBV20-1; cdr3_aa: CSAPIRATYNEQFF; cdr3_nt: TGCAGTGCCCCTATCAGGGCGACCTACAATGAGCAGTTCTTC
j_call: TRBJ1-1; clone_size: many; d_call: -; v_call: TRBV5-1; cdr3_aa: CASSLELDLRYTEAFF; cdr3_nt: TGCGCCAGCAGCTTGGAACTAGACCTCAGGTACACTGAAGCTTTCTTT
j_call: TRBJ2-2; clone_size: few; d_call: -; v_call: TRBV6-4; cdr3_aa: CASSDQGATGELFF; cdr3_nt: TGTGCCAGCAGTGATCAGGGCGCCACCGGGGAGCTGTTTTTT
j_call: TRBJ2-1; clone_size: -; d_call: TRBD2; v_call: TRBV24-1; cdr3_aa: CATSDRVAGANNEQFF; cdr3_nt: TGTGCCACCAGTGATAGGGTAGCGGGGGCCAACAATGAGCAGTTCTTC
j_call: TRBJ2-7; clone_size: few; d_call: -; v_call: TRBV7-2; cdr3_aa: CASSLAAGLIYEQYF; cdr3_nt: TGTGCCAGCAGCTTAGCCGCGGGACTGATCTACGAGCAGTACTTC
j_call: TRBJ2-5; clone_size: few; d_call: TRBD1; v_call: TRBV11-1; cdr3_aa: CASRNRDRGSTQYF; cdr3_nt: TGTGCCAGCAGAAACCGGGACAGGGGTAGCACCCAGTACTTC
j_call: TRBJ1-6; clone_size: few; d_call: -; v_call: TRBV10-3; cdr3_aa: CAISEGGGTPLHF; cdr3_nt: TGTGCCATCAGTGAGGGGGGGGGCACACCCCTCCACTTT
j_call: TRBJ2-1; clone_size: -; d_call: TRBD1; v_call: TRBV10-3; cdr3_aa: CAITDRGKSYNEQFF; cdr3_nt: TGTGCCATCACTGACAGGGGGAAGTCCTACAATGAGCAGTTCTTC
j_call: TRBJ1-2; clone_size: -; d_call: -; v_call: TRBV10-1; cdr3_aa: CASSQYSGPFGIYGYTF; cdr3_nt: TGCGCCAGCAGTCAATATTCAGGGCCCTTCGGGATCTATGGCTACACCTTC
j_call: TRBJ2-5; clone_size: -; d_call: -; v_call: TRBV5-5; cdr3_aa: CASSPAVGRETQYF; cdr3_nt: TGTGCCAGCAGCCCGGCCGTTGGGAGGGAGACCCAGTACTTC
j_call: TRBJ1-5; clone_size: -; d_call: -; v_call: TRBV7-2; cdr3_aa: CASSSFKEPQHF; cdr3_nt: TGTGCCAGCAGCTCCTTCAAGGAGCCCCAGCATTTT
j_call: TRBJ2-1; clone_size: few; d_call: TRBD1; v_call: TRBV18; cdr3_aa: CASSPLFSAGGNEQFF; cdr3_nt: TGTGCCAGCTCACCACTGTTCTCCGCAGGGGGCAATGAGCAGTTCTTC
j_call: TRBJ2-5; clone_size: -; d_call: -; v_call: TRBV5-1; cdr3_aa: CASSLAQDSQTKETQYF; cdr3_nt: TGCGCCAGCAGCTTGGCCCAAGACTCACAAACTAAAGAGACCCAGTACTTC
j_call: TRBJ2-5; clone_size: many; d_call: -; v_call: TRBV12-3/TRBV12-4; cdr3_aa: CASSLGAAGGQETQYF; cdr3_nt: TGTGCCAGCAGTTTAGGGGCTGCAGGGGGGCAAGAGACCCAGTACTTC
j_call: TRBJ2-3; clone_size: many; d_call: TRBD2; v_call: TRBV18; cdr3_aa: CASSPPSGGSDTQYF; cdr3_nt: TGTGCCAGCTCACCACCTAGCGGGGGGTCAGATACGCAGTATTTT
j_call: TRBJ2-3; clone_size: -; d_call: -; v_call: TRBV12-3/TRBV12-4; cdr3_aa: CASSPPNEADTQYF; cdr3_nt: TGTGCCAGCAGCCCTCCTAACGAGGCAGATACGCAGTATTTT
j_call: TRBJ2-3; clone_size: -; d_call: -; v_call: TRBV27; cdr3_aa: CASRASTDTQYF; cdr3_nt: TGTGCCAGCAGGGCTAGCACAGATACGCAGTATTTT
j_call: TRBJ2-3; clone_size: many; d_call: TRBD2; v_call: TRBV27; cdr3_aa: CASSNGGETDTQYF; cdr3_nt: TGTGCCAGCAGTAACGGGGGGGAGACAGATACGCAGTATTTT
j_call: TRBJ1-5; clone_size: -; d_call: TRBD1; v_call: TRBV4-3; cdr3_aa: CASSQSGTGSQPQHF; cdr3_nt: TGCGCCAGCAGCCAGAGCGGGACAGGATCTCAGCCCCAGCATTTT
j_call: TRBJ2-2; clone_size: few; d_call: TRBD2; v_call: TRBV5-1; cdr3_aa: CASSLAGTSGGALAGELFF; cdr3_nt: TGCGCCAGCAGCCTCGCCGGGACTAGCGGGGGGGCCTTGGCCGGGGAGCTGTTTTTT
j_call: TRBJ2-2; clone_size: -; d_call: -; v_call: TRBV5-1; cdr3_aa: CATRPSANTGELFF; cdr3_nt: TGCGCCACCCGTCCTAGCGCGAACACCGGGGAGCTGTTTTTT
j_call: TRBJ1-2; clone_size: -; d_call: -; v_call: TRBV7-9; cdr3_aa: CASSLVAGYDYGYTF; cdr3_nt: TGTGCCAGCAGCTTGGTGGCAGGGTATGACTATGGCTACACCTTC
j_call: TRBJ1-6; clone_size: many; d_call: -; v_call: TRBV21-1; cdr3_aa: CASSKGQGNSPLHF; cdr3_nt: TGTGCCAGCAGCAAAGGACAGGGTAATTCACCCCTCCACTTT
j_call: TRBJ2-1; clone_size: -; d_call: -; v_call: TRBV15; cdr3_aa: CATSRSHVVFFSYNEQFF; cdr3_nt: TGTGCCACCAGCAGATCTCATGTTGTGTTCTTCTCCTACAATGAGCAGTTCTTC
j_call: TRBJ1-1; clone_size: -; d_call: -; v_call: TRBV29-1; cdr3_aa: CSVRPFNRATEAFF; cdr3_nt: TGCAGCGTTCGCCCCTTCAACAGGGCCACTGAAGCTTTCTTT
j_call: TRBJ1-2; clone_size: few; d_call: -; v_call: TRBV25-1; cdr3_aa: CASSEYSRVYGYTF; cdr3_nt: TGTGCCAGCAGTGAATATAGCCGAGTATATGGCTACACCTTC
j_call: TRBJ2-1; clone_size: -; d_call: TRBD1; v_call: TRBV10-3; cdr3_aa: CAIRTGQGGSYNEQFF; cdr3_nt: TGTGCCATCAGAACCGGACAGGGTGGCTCCTACAATGAGCAGTTCTTC
j_call: TRBJ2-5; clone_size: few; d_call: -; v_call: TRBV7-9; cdr3_aa: CASSSKPGTTGETQYF; cdr3_nt: TGTGCCAGCAGCTCTAAACCCGGGACCACCGGGGAGACCCAGTACTTC
j_call: TRBJ1-2; clone_size: -; d_call: -; v_call: TRBV4-3; cdr3_aa: CASSPTRAGVYGYTF; cdr3_nt: TGCGCCAGCAGCCCTACCCGGGCAGGGGTCTATGGCTACACCTTC
j_call: TRBJ2-5; clone_size: few; d_call: -; v_call: TRBV4-1; cdr3_aa: CASSQDGGARETQYF; cdr3_nt: TGCGCCAGCAGCCAAGATGGGGGGGCGAGGGAGACCCAGTACTTC
j_call: TRBJ2-7; clone_size: few; d_call: -; v_call: TRBV12-3/TRBV12-4; cdr3_aa: CASSFSEDPYEQYF; cdr3_nt: TGTGCCAGCAGTTTCTCAGAGGACCCCTACGAGCAGTACTTC
j_call: TRBJ2-3; clone_size: few; d_call: TRBD1; v_call: TRBV19; cdr3_aa: CASSIPGQGPVDTQYF; cdr3_nt: TGTGCCAGTAGTATACCGGGACAGGGCCCCGTGGATACGCAGTATTTT
j_call: TRBJ1-2; clone_size: -; d_call: -; v_call: TRBV20-1; cdr3_aa: CSAPDQGLALPPSGYTF; cdr3_nt: TGCAGTGCTCCCGATCAGGGACTCGCCCTACCCCCTTCTGGCTACACCTTC
j_call: TRBJ2-3; clone_size: few; d_call: -; v_call: TRBV9; cdr3_aa: CASSAQSFTDTQYF; cdr3_nt: TGTGCCAGCAGCGCCCAAAGTTTCACAGATACGCAGTATTTT
j_call: TRBJ2-2; clone_size: few; d_call: TRBD2; v_call: TRBV4-2; cdr3_aa: CASSQESTGGWTGELFF; cdr3_nt: TGTGCCAGCAGCCAAGAGAGTACGGGGGGGTGGACCGGGGAGCTGTTTTTT
j_call: TRBJ2-7; clone_size: many; d_call: -; v_call: TRBV10-3; cdr3_aa: CAITWDSNEQYF; cdr3_nt: TGTGCCATCACTTGGGACTCTAACGAGCAGTACTTC
j_call: TRBJ1-2; clone_size: -; d_call: -; v_call: TRBV10-2; cdr3_aa: CASKGGSYSGYTF; cdr3_nt: TGCGCCAGCAAGGGGGGAAGCTACTCGGGCTACACCTTC
j_call: TRBJ2-5; clone_size: few; d_call: -; v_call: TRBV20-1; cdr3_aa: CSAIWGETQYF; cdr3_nt: TGCAGCGCCATCTGGGGGGAGACCCAGTACTTC
j_call: TRBJ2-2; clone_size: many; d_call: TRBD1; v_call: TRBV29-1; cdr3_aa: CSVDLGQGNTGELFF; cdr3_nt: TGCAGCGTTGACCTCGGACAGGGGAACACCGGGGAGCTGTTTTTT
j_call: TRBJ2-3; clone_size: -; d_call: -; v_call: TRBV5-5; cdr3_aa: CASSTMTDTQYF; cdr3_nt: TGTGCCAGCAGCACTATGACAGATACGCAGTATTTT
j_call: TRBJ2-7; clone_size: few; d_call: -; v_call: TRBV7-9; cdr3_aa: CASSPPDPSYEQYF; cdr3_nt: TGTGCCAGCAGCCCCCCCGACCCATCCTACGAGCAGTACTTC
j_call: TRBJ1-4; clone_size: few; d_call: -; v_call: TRBV7-9; cdr3_aa: CASSHGPGEQWEKLFF; cdr3_nt: TGTGCCAGCAGCCACGGGCCAGGGGAACAGTGGGAAAAACTGTTTTTT
j_call: TRBJ2-2; clone_size: many; d_call: -; v_call: TRBV12-3/TRBV12-4; cdr3_aa: CASSSRVTGSVTGELFF; cdr3_nt: TGTGCCAGCAGTTCCCGCGTTACAGGGTCCGTCACCGGGGAGCTGTTTTTT
j_call: TRBJ2-1; clone_size: many; d_call: TRBD2; v_call: TRBV5-1; cdr3_aa: CASSVAGNEQFF; cdr3_nt: TGCGCCAGCAGTGTAGCGGGCAATGAGCAGTTCTTC
j_call: TRBJ1-2; clone_size: few; d_call: -; v_call: TRBV4-3; cdr3_aa: CASSQVGKGDYGYTF; cdr3_nt: TGCGCCAGCAGCCAAGTTGGGAAGGGGGACTATGGCTACACCTTC
j_call: TRBJ2-5; clone_size: -; d_call: -; v_call: TRBV7-2; cdr3_aa: CASSYYLGGETQYF; cdr3_nt: TGTGCCAGCAGCTACTATCTCGGCGGCGAGACCCAGTACTTC